The 17 T cell receptor beta chains given below trace back to one sample, sequenced in a study of blood T cell repertoires in COVID-19. Repertoires were generated with immunoSEQ multiplex PCR, while TCRdb's copy carries only in-frame clones and drops some. The sample lists about 25,000 clones; about 89% were seen once. What was sequenced was peripheral blood. These receptors were obtained from a man between 65 and 79 years old with acute or convalescent COVID-19.

This chain uses TRBV27 with TRBJ2-3; D is unclear. Trimming cost V 4 bases and J 2 bases, with 13 bases left between them. The CDR3 has 15 amino acids. Per the germline V gene, CDR1 is MNHEY and CDR2 is SMNVEV (reference sequence). CDR3 sequence: CASSWSRAITDTQYF. CDR3 sequence (DNA): TGTGCCAGCAGTTGGAGCAGAGCAATCACAGATACGCAGTATTTT.

V and J are TRBV6-1 and TRBJ1-2, with D unresolved. The CDR3 extends over 14 amino acids. V lost 3 bases, J lost 6 bases, and 14 bases lay in between. Germline CDR1 and CDR2: MNHNS and SASEGT. The CDR3 here is CASSDSGLRDGYTF. CDR3 nucleotides: TGTGCCAGCAGTGATTCGGGCCTGAGGGATGGCTACACCTTC.

The chain recombines TRBV4-2 with TRBJ2-2, with D possibly being TRBD2 (5 bases). The germline V gene has CDR1 LGHNA and CDR2 YNFKEQ. Trimming left V 2 bases short and J 2 bases short, with 18 bases between. The CDR3 extends over 18 amino acids. CDR3: CASSQRLTGKANTGELFF. The CDR3 DNA follows: TGTGCCAGCAGCCAACGACTCACCGGGAAAGCCAACACCGGGGAGCTGTTTTTT.

V usage is TRBV6-5 and J usage is TRBJ2-7; TRBD2 matches at 8 bases. V dropped 2 bases and J dropped 6; count of bases not matched to a gene: 12. Germline CDR1 is MNHEY and CDR2 is SVGAGI. The CDR3 runs 16 residues. CDR3 in DNA: TGTGCCAGCAGTTACGTAACTAGCGGCCTTTATGGCGAGCAGTACTTC. Protein product: CASSYVTSGLYGEQYF.

This clone was observed a single time. This sequence joins TRBV6-1 and TRBJ1-5; a possible D gene is TRBD1 (6 bases). Trimming took off 2 bases at V and 7 bases at J, with 12 bases between the two ends. This CDR3 has 14 residues. Germline values: CDR1 MNHNS, CDR2 SASEGT. Here the CDR3 DNA reads TGTGCCAGCAGTGAATGGGGGCCAGGACAGCCCCAGCATTTT. It codes for CASSEWGPGQPQHF.

The chain joins TRBV9 to TRBJ2-7; 10 nucleotides align to TRBD2. Trimming cost V 4 bases and J 5 bases; bases outside gene matches: 12. In germline, CDR1 is SGDLS, CDR2 YYNGEE. This CDR3 comprises 16 residues. The CDR3 DNA reads TGTGCCAGCAGCCGCGGTACAGCGGGAGGGAGAAACGAGCAGTACTTC. Protein: CASSRGTAGGRNEQYF.

V is TRBV28 and J is TRBJ1-2; unclear D gene. V lost 8 bases, J lost 7 bases, and 17 bases lay in between. The CDR3 contains 13 residues. The germline V gene encodes CDR1 MDHEN and CDR2 SYDVKM. Here the CDR3 reads CASFQDAGAGYTF. The DNA for the CDR3 is TGTGCCAGCTTCCAGGACGCGGGCGCTGGCTACACCTTC.

The chain carries TRBV28 and TRBJ2-4; 7 bases agree with TRBD1. The CDR3 has 14 amino acids. The V segment lost 4 bases and the J segment 6 bases; nucleotides outside the gene matches: 6. Per germline, CDR1 MDHEN and CDR2 SYDVKM. The CDR3 protein is CASSSTGMGNIQYF. CDR3 DNA: TGTGCCAGCAGTTCGACAGGGATGGGAAACATTCAGTACTTC. Combining the CDR3 with reference TRBV28 and TRBJ2-4 gives the whole variable domain DVKVTQSSRYLVKRTGEKVFLECVQDMDHENMFWYRQDPGLGLRLIYFSYDVKMKEKGDIPEGYSVSREKKERFSLILESASTNQTSMYLCASSSTGMGNIQYFGAGTRLSVL.

V and J are TRBV6-6 and TRBJ1-2, with 7 bases fitting TRBD1. The V and J ends lost 7 bases and 0 bases, in that order; junction bases with no gene match: 8. The CDR3 consists of 15 residues. Per germline, CDR1 MNHNY and CDR2 SVGAGI (reference sequence). The CDR3 sequence is CASTKGTAANYGYTF. The DNA of the CDR3 is TGTGCCAGCACCAAAGGGACAGCGGCTAACTATGGCTACACCTTC.

The gene calls are TRBV27 and TRBJ1-2; 7 nucleotides line up with TRBD1. CDR1 and CDR2 from the germline V gene are MNHEY and SMNVEV (reference sequence). The CDR3 sequence is 16 residues long. With 7 bases clipped from V and 7 bases from J, the junction kept 18 bases outside the gene matches. The CDR3 sequence is CASMSRRQGILSGYTF. CDR3 sequence (DNA): TGTGCCAGCATGTCCCGACGACAGGGAATTTTATCTGGCTACACCTTC.

This clone was seen a single time. The chain recombines TRBV7-8 with TRBJ2-1, with D perhaps TRBD2 (5 bases). Germline CDR1 and CDR2: SGHVS and FQNEAQ. V gave up 5 bases and J gave up 8 bases, with 19 bases separating them. CDR3 size: 15 residues. This CDR3 is CASSVRETSVDEQFF. The CDR3, as DNA: TGTGCCAGCAGCGTTAGGGAGACGAGCGTCGATGAGCAGTTCTTC.

The chain employs TRBV10-3 and TRBJ2-5; D may be TRBD1 (5 bases). The CDR3 covers 13 residues. The germline V gene has CDR1 ENHRY and CDR2 SYGVKD. V lost 3 bases and J lost 5, with 10 bases in between. The CDR3 spells CAISDRVRETQYF. The CDR3 nucleotides read TGTGCCATCAGTGACAGGGTTCGGGAGACCCAGTACTTC.

This clone was recorded once. The V and J genes are TRBV5-1 and TRBJ2-5; no reliable D call. V was trimmed by 0 bases and J by 5 bases, leaving 17 bases between them. There are 16 residues in the CDR3. In germline, CDR1 is SGHRS, CDR2 YFSETQ. The CDR3 loop is CASSLANTRKVETQYF. Written as DNA, the CDR3 is TGCGCCAGCAGCTTGGCAAACACGAGGAAGGTGGAGACCCAGTACTTC.

The chain employs TRBV6-1 and TRBJ1-5; 7 positions agree with TRBD1. The V gene end was trimmed by 4 bases and the J gene end by 3 bases; junction bases not matched to a gene: 12. CDR1 is MNHNS and CDR2 is SASEGT in the germline V gene. This CDR3 spans 17 amino acids. The CDR3 DNA sequence: TGTGCCAGCAGTGGACCCGGGACAGTCCTCCCCAATCAGCCCCAGCATTTT. It codes for CASSGPGTVLPNQPQHF.

The chain is built from TRBV5-4 and TRBJ2-7; D gene ambiguous. Germline values: CDR1 SGHNT, CDR2 YYREEE (reference sequence). V gave up 4 bases and J gave up 13 bases, with 24 bases separating them. CDR3 length equals 14 residues. CDR3 residues: CASSRRDSRNPAYF. CDR3 coding DNA: TGTGCCAGCAGCCGTCGAGACTCCCGAAACCCAGCATACTTC.

This rearrangement joins TRBV18 to TRBJ1-2, with D possibly being TRBD1 (5 bases). The CDR3 totals 16 residues. Germline V lookup: CDR1 KGHSH, CDR2 LQKENI. The V gene lost 6 bases and the J gene lost 9 bases, with 26 bases spanning the gap. The CDR3 DNA sequence: TGTGCCAGCTCTCCCACGGGGGTTTTAGGATTGGCGAGCTACACCTTC. It specifies CASSPTGVLGLASYTF.

The genes are TRBV20-1 and TRBJ1-5, with D possibly matching TRBD1 (6 bases). V shed 3 bases and J shed 6 bases, with 12 bases lying between them. Germline V gives CDR1 DFQATT, CDR2 SNEGSKA (reference sequence). CDR3 length: 13 residues. In nucleotides, the CDR3 is TGCAGTGCTAGTACAGGGTCGGGTCAGCCCCAGCATTTT. The encoded protein is CSASTGSGQPQHF.